What follows are 10 T cell receptor beta chains derived from one specimen sequenced in a study of T-cell memory formation after mild COVID-19. TCRdb ran MiXCR on the 5' RACE reads and lists one entry per CDR3 protein. The repertoire includes approximately 150,000 distinct CDR3 sequences, about 14% of them detected once, and 13% to 15% sits in the top ten. Sequences were obtained from PBMCs or a T cell subset sorted from them (not recorded which). Source of these receptors: an adult woman who had mild COVID-19 (a few samples of this study predate the infection). Cell type and time point are not known.

This clonotype was picked up many times. The chain couples TRBV27 to TRBJ2-3; possibly TRBD1 for D (5 bases). The CDR3 length is 15 residues. Trimming left V 5 bases short and J 2 bases short, with 14 bases between. CDR1 is MNHEY, CDR2 SMNVEV, per germline (reference sequence). The CDR3 loop is CASSPRQGNTDTQYF. In DNA, the CDR3 is TGTGCCAGCAGTCCAAGGCAGGGAAACACAGATACGCAGTATTTT.

This clonotype has a handful of counts. V and J are TRBV29-1 and TRBJ2-2; 9 bases line up with TRBD2. The J segment lost 3 bases and the V segment lost 6 bases, leaving 2 bases of the junction unmatched. The CDR3 length is 13 residues. Germline V gene lookup returns CDR1 SQVTM and CDR2 ANQGSEA. The CDR3 nucleotides read TGCAGCGTGAAGCGGGAGGACACCGGGGAGCTGTTTTTT. Protein sequence: CSVKREDTGELFF.

There are a few counts of this clonotype. The chain carries TRBV29-1 and TRBJ2-5; maybe TRBD1 (6 bases). The V gene lost 3 bases and the J gene lost 0 bases, with 8 bases spanning the gap. There are 13 residues in the CDR3. Per the germline V gene, CDR1 is SQVTM and CDR2 is ANQGSEA. The CDR3 loop reads CSVDHRDQETQYF. The CDR3 nucleotides are TGCAGCGTTGACCACAGGGACCAAGAGACCCAGTACTTC.

This chain links TRBV20-1 with TRBJ1-1; D uncertain. V was pared by 5 bases and J by 7 bases, with 20 bases between. Per the germline V gene, CDR1 is DFQATT and CDR2 is SNEGSKA (reference sequence). The CDR3 spans 14 residues. CDR3 coding DNA: TGCAGTGCTTACCGACCCCAATTAGGAGTTGAAGCTTTCTTT. Protein sequence: CSAYRPQLGVEAFF.

There are a few counts of this clonotype. The V call is TRBV5-1, the J call TRBJ2-3, with D perhaps matching TRBD2 (6 bases). In germline, CDR1 is SGHRS, CDR2 YFSETQ. The CDR3 is 16 amino acids. The V end was cut by 0 bases, the J end by 5 bases, with 16 bases between. CDR3 sequence: CASSLAPKEGIDTQYF. In DNA form, the CDR3 reads TGCGCCAGCAGCTTGGCCCCGAAGGAGGGGATAGATACGCAGTATTTT.

This clonotype has only a few counts. The chain couples TRBV4-3 to TRBJ2-7; 13 bases align to TRBD2. Germline loops: CDR1 LGHNA, CDR2 YSLEER. The CDR3 has 17 amino acids. V was clipped by 1 base and J by 2 bases; unmatched bases: 5. CDR3: CASSQVLGTSGTYEQYF. CDR3 nucleotides: TGCGCCAGCAGCCAAGTTTTAGGGACTAGCGGGACCTACGAGCAGTACTTC.

This rearrangement joins TRBV6-4 to TRBJ2-1; D is unclear. With 1 base removed from V and 6 bases from J, the gap between germline ends came to 10 bases. Germline V gene lookup returns CDR1 MRHNA and CDR2 SNTAGT. There are 14 residues in the CDR3. CDR3 sequence reads: CASSDYGQSNEQFF. The CDR3 DNA follows: TGTGCCAGCAGTGACTATGGTCAGAGCAATGAGCAGTTCTTC.

This chain connects TRBV20-1 to TRBJ2-1; D is undetermined. The germline V and J ends were trimmed by 4 bases and 0 bases, with 13 bases remaining between them. The CDR3 is 15 amino acids. The germline gives CDR1 DFQATT, CDR2 SNEGSKA (reference sequence). In nucleotides, the CDR3 is TGCAGTGCTAACCCGGACGAAAGCTCCTACAATGAGCAGTTCTTC. This codes for CSANPDESSYNEQFF.

This clonotype was counted many times. The genes are TRBV4-3 and TRBJ2-3, with 10 nucleotides matching TRBD2. Germline values: CDR1 LGHNA, CDR2 YSLEER. After removal of 1 base from V and 4 bases from J, the junction contained 2 bases not matched to a gene. The CDR3 runs 15 residues. The CDR3: CASSQASGRADTQYF. The CDR3 bases are TGCGCCAGCAGCCAAGCTAGCGGGAGAGCAGATACGCAGTATTTT.

V usage is TRBV7-8 and J usage is TRBJ2-6; tentatively, D is TRBD1 (5 bases). V shed 2 bases and J shed 0 bases, with 14 bases lying between them. The CDR3 is 18 residues long. The germline gives CDR1 SGHVS, CDR2 FQNEAQ. The CDR3 reads CASSLRETASSGANVLTF. CDR3 bases: TGTGCCAGCAGCTTACGAGAGACAGCTAGCTCTGGGGCCAACGTCCTGACTTTC.